What follows are 31 T cell receptor beta chains derived from one specimen sequenced in a study of human T cells and chemical hapten exposure. Using its own MiXCR run on the RACE reads, TCRdb lists one record per CDR3 protein. Of around 340,000 distinct CDR3 sequences in the sample, around 7% were seen once. Time point noted: patch test 1, 2 weeks after DPC sensitization. Treatment given: therapeutic diphenylcyclopropenone sensitization with weekly scalp DPC. The sequencing used whole blood, collected in connection with sensitization to the hapten diphenylcyclopropenone (DPC). These receptors were obtained from a woman between 18 and 29 years old with alopecia areata. Some clones in this sample may be carry-over from other donors' samples.

This sequence joins TRBV18 and TRBJ2-4, with D possibly called TRBD1 or TRBD2 (5 bases each). The germline CDR1 and CDR2 sequences are KGHSH and LQKENI. There are 16 residues in the CDR3. V was shortened by 3 bases and J by 7 bases, with 19 bases between the two germline ends. In nucleotides, the CDR3 is TGTGCCAGCTCACCGCAAACCGGGACCCTTGGCAACATTCAGTACTTC. It specifies CASSPQTGTLGNIQYF.

The chain joins TRBV7-8 to TRBJ1-4, with D possibly TRBD1 on 5 matching bases. CDR1 is SGHVS, CDR2 FQNEAQ, per germline. The CDR3 contains 14 residues. Trimming cost V 3 bases and J 6 bases, with 11 bases left between them. The CDR3 sequence: CASSFGTHDEKLFF. The DNA for the CDR3 is TGTGCCAGCAGCTTTGGGACGCACGATGAAAAACTGTTTTTT.

This clonotype was picked up a small number of times. The chain is built from TRBV5-5 and TRBJ1-1; D is uncertain. The germline V gene has CDR1 SGHKS and CDR2 YYEKEE (reference sequence). V was shortened by 1 base and J by 1 base, with 5 bases between the two germline ends. CDR3 length: 13 residues. DNA of the CDR3: TGTGCCAGCAGCTTGACACCGAACACTGAAGCTTTCTTT. It translates to CASSLTPNTEAFF. The full variable domain, in which reference TRBV5-5 and TRBJ1-1 provide the parts outside the CDR3, is DAGVTQSPTHLIKTRGQQVTLRCSPISGHKSVSWYQQVLGQGPQFIFQYYEKEERGRGNFPDRFSARQFPNYSSELNVNALLLGDSALYLCASSLTPNTEAFFGQGTRLTVV.

This clonotype has more than one count but fewer than ten. The V call is TRBV18, the J call TRBJ2-5; TRBD1 or TRBD2 may be the D gene (5 bases each). V was pared by 7 bases and J by 1 base, with 16 bases between. CDR3 length: 15 amino acids. From germline, CDR1 is KGHSH and CDR2 LQKENI. CDR3 sequence: CASLWGPSSQETQYF. The CDR3 coding sequence is TGTGCCAGCTTGTGGGGACCCTCGAGCCAAGAGACCCAGTACTTC.

This clonotype turned up a few times. V gene TRBV6-5 combines with J gene TRBJ2-3, with D unclear. CDR3 length: 14 amino acids. Germline lookup yields CDR1 MNHEY and CDR2 SVGAGI. The V end lost 2 bases, the J end lost 2 bases, and 8 bases lay between the germline ends. This CDR3 reads CASSYRRPTDTQYF. For the CDR3, the DNA is TGTGCCAGCAGTTACCGCCGACCCACAGATACGCAGTATTTT.

This clonotype was counted a few times. The V call is TRBV11-1, the J call TRBJ2-7; possibly TRBD1 for D (5 bases). V lost 5 bases and J 8 bases, leaving 22 bases between the germline ends. There are 15 residues in the CDR3. From germline, CDR1 is SGHAT and CDR2 FQDESV (reference sequence). CDR3 bases: TGTGCCAGCAGCGAAAATCGACAGTTCGGAAATCAGCAGTACTTC. Translated, it gives CASSENRQFGNQQYF.

This clonotype was observed a few times. This chain uses TRBV2 with TRBJ1-1; D might be TRBD1 (5 bases). The germline V gene encodes CDR1 SNHLY and CDR2 FYNNEI. The CDR3 is 12 residues long. Trimming left V 6 bases short and J 11 bases short, with 16 bases between. The chain's CDR3 is CASSRQGPVAFF. The CDR3 region has the DNA TGTGCCAGCAGCAGGCAGGGTCCAGTGGCTTTCTTT.

This clonotype has just a few counts. The V call is TRBV4-3, the J call TRBJ1-1; D is possibly TRBD1 (5 bases). The germline gives CDR1 LGHNA, CDR2 YSLEER. Trimming left V 0 bases short and J 10 bases short, with 24 bases between. The CDR3 is made up of 17 amino acids. The CDR3 is CASSQEVGFRWGKGAFF. DNA for the CDR3: TGCGCCAGCAGCCAAGAGGTCGGCTTTAGGTGGGGGAAAGGAGCTTTCTTT.

In this sample, this clonotype turned up a few times. The rearrangement links TRBV20-1 to TRBJ1-5; D call uncertain. Germline loops: CDR1 DFQATT, CDR2 SNEGSKA (reference sequence). Trimming left V 5 bases short and J 4 bases short, with 3 bases between. The CDR3 covers 10 residues. This chain's CDR3 is CSAGNQPQHF. The CDR3 region has the DNA TGCAGTGCTGGAAATCAGCCCCAGCATTTT.

V usage is TRBV14 and J usage is TRBJ2-7; possibly TRBD2 for D (6 bases). Germline loops: CDR1 SGHDN, CDR2 FVKESK. This CDR3 region has 15 residues. Trimming cost V 1 base and J 3 bases, with 13 bases left between them. The CDR3 DNA is TGTGCCAGCAGCCAAGCGCCGGGACTGTTCTACGAGCAGTACTTC. This codes for CASSQAPGLFYEQYF.

This clonotype came up many times. One junction end disagrees with the germline gene, perhaps due to a read error. The chain uses TRBV18 and TRBJ2-3, with D tentatively TRBD1 (6 bases). The CDR3 runs 11 residues. Germline values: CDR1 KGHSH, CDR2 LQKENI. Here the CDR3 reads CASLYRDTMNF. DNA of the CDR3: TGTGCCAGCCTGTATAGGGACACCATGAATTTT.

This clonotype was counted between two and nine times. The chain employs TRBV5-1 and TRBJ1-2, with D unclear. Trimming stripped 4 bases from V and 1 base from J, with 8 bases between. Germline values: CDR1 SGHRS, CDR2 YFSETQ. The CDR3 has 13 residues. The CDR3 DNA follows: TGCGCCAGCAGCCCGACAAATAACTATGGCTACACCTTC. Its translation: CASSPTNNYGYTF.

This clonotype was counted a few times. V is TRBV7-6 and J is TRBJ1-1; TRBD1 might be the D (5 bases). Germline V gene sequence: CDR1 SGHVS, CDR2 FNYEAQ. This CDR3 spans 15 amino acids. Trimming pared 5 bases from V and 6 bases from J, leaving 19 bases between. The CDR3 nucleotides read TGTGCCAGCAGCCCCCTCTCAGGGTACTGGGCTGAAGCTTTCTTT. Protein sequence: CASSPLSGYWAEAFF.

This clonotype has just a few counts. The chain carries TRBV6-6 and TRBJ1-2; no reliable D call. In germline, CDR1 is MNHNY, CDR2 SVGAGI (reference sequence). The CDR3 length is 16 residues. Trimming took off 2 bases at V and 5 bases at J, with 18 bases between the two ends. The CDR3: CASSYQPEIGWYGYTF. The CDR3 bases are TGTGCCAGCAGTTACCAGCCGGAGATTGGGTGGTATGGCTACACCTTC.

The sample holds many counts of this clonotype. The CDR3 coding sequence is TGCGCCAGCAGTCTCGGGGTCAGCTCCTACAATGAGCAGTTCTTC. Protein sequence: CASSLGVSSYNEQFF. This rearrangement joins TRBV5-1 to TRBJ2-1; maybe TRBD2 (5 bases). The CDR3 loop spans 15 amino acids. Germline V lookup: CDR1 SGHRS, CDR2 YFSETQ. V lost 5 bases, J lost 0 bases, and 12 bases lay in between.

At least ten counts were recorded for this clonotype. This chain joins TRBV28 and TRBJ2-5; 9 nucleotides line up with TRBD1. V lost 5 bases and J lost 4; bases outside the gene matches: 17. CDR3 length equals 18 residues. CDR1 MDHEN and CDR2 SYDVKM come from the germline V gene. CDR3 nucleotides: TGTGCCAGCAGTCCTTCCCCACCCAGACAGGGGGGGAGAGAGACCCAGTACTTC. Its protein product is CASSPSPPRQGGRETQYF.

This clonotype was picked up a small number of times. V and J are TRBV4-3 and TRBJ1-2, with 7 bases matching TRBD1. CDR1 is LGHNA, CDR2 YSLEER, per germline. The CDR3 is made up of 15 amino acids. The ends lost 0 bases at V and 4 bases at J; junction bases unmatched: 5. The CDR3 region has the DNA TGCGCCAGCAGCCAAGAGACCGGGACAGTCTATGGCTACACCTTC. Its protein is CASSQETGTVYGYTF.

With respect to this clonotype: Possible read error: a much larger clone is one base away. The chain is built from TRBV27 and TRBJ2-3; D remains ambiguous. The CDR3 runs 12 residues. Trimming stripped 0 bases from V and 8 bases from J, with 6 bases between. CDR1 and CDR2 from the germline V gene are MNHEY and SMNVEV (reference sequence). The CDR3 spells CASSLSPVTQYF. In DNA, the CDR3 is TGTGCCAGCAGTTTATCACCGGTTACGCAGTATTTT.

This clonotype has only a few counts. The V and J genes are TRBV27 and TRBJ1-1; no clear D gene. Germline CDR1 and CDR2: MNHEY and SMNVEV (reference sequence). The ends were cut back, 5 bases at V and 1 base at J, with 17 bases in the middle. The length of the CDR3 is 16 residues. The DNA for the CDR3 is TGTGCCAGCAGTCCCTGGACGAGTTGGAGGAACACTGAAGCTTTCTTT. Translation: CASSPWTSWRNTEAFF.

This chain joins TRBV6-5 and TRBJ2-3; 8 positions match TRBD1. Germline V lookup: CDR1 MNHEY, CDR2 SVGAGI. The CDR3 spans 13 residues. The junction had 4 bases not matched to a gene; V was cut back by 10 bases and J by 1 base. The CDR3 nucleotides are TGTGCCACGACAGGGGCCGGCACAGATACGCAGTATTTT. This sequence encodes CATTGAGTDTQYF.

This chain joins TRBV6-5 and TRBJ2-1, with no clear D. The ends were cut back, 2 bases at V and 3 bases at J, with 11 bases in the middle. The CDR3 length is 15 residues. CDR1 is MNHEY and CDR2 is SVGAGI in the germline V gene. As DNA, the CDR3 is TGTGCCAGCAGTTACCCTCGGTCGGGCTACAATGAGCAGTTCTTC. Amino acids: CASSYPRSGYNEQFF.

This clonotype was seen at least ten times. The chain uses TRBV7-8 and TRBJ1-1; 10 bases are shared with TRBD1. Trimming removed 1 base from V and 8 bases from J; junction bases left unmatched: 4. Germline V gives CDR1 SGHVS, CDR2 FQNEAQ. The CDR3 loop spans 14 amino acids. Here the CDR3 reads CASSLERTGGEAFF. The CDR3 nucleotides read TGTGCCAGCAGCTTAGAAAGGACAGGGGGAGAAGCTTTCTTT.

In its sample, this clonotype was seen a few times. The chain joins TRBV11-2 to TRBJ2-1; D is perhaps TRBD1 (6 bases). The CDR3 covers 16 residues. The germline CDR1 and CDR2 sequences are SGHAT and FQNNGV. V lost 2 bases and J lost 1, with 12 bases in between. CDR3 nucleotide sequence: TGTGCCAGCAGCTTATCTTTCAGGGGTTCCTACAATGAGCAGTTCTTC. Its translation is CASSLSFRGSYNEQFF.

This clonotype was counted between two and nine times. The rearrangement links TRBV12-3 or TRBV12-4 to TRBJ1-2; 7 positions match TRBD1. The CDR3 consists of 13 residues. V was clipped by 8 bases and J by 2 bases; unmatched bases: 5. For the CDR3, the DNA is TGTGCCAGCTGGGGACAGCCAAACTATGGCTACACCTTC. This gives the protein CASWGQPNYGYTF.

The chain has TRBV3-1 and TRBJ1-4; D gene uncertain. CDR1 is LGHDT and CDR2 is YNNKEL in the germline V gene (reference sequence). This CDR3 has 17 amino acids. Trimming shortened V by 1 base and J by 0 bases, and 12 bases separated the two germline ends. The CDR3 loop is CASSQGSNSATNEKLFF. CDR3 nucleotides: TGTGCCAGCAGCCAAGGAAGTAATTCGGCAACTAATGAAAAACTGTTTTTT.

V gene TRBV14 combines with J gene TRBJ1-1; weak D call: TRBD1 (5 bases). The CDR3 extends over 14 amino acids. V gave up 2 bases and J gave up 1 base, with 8 bases separating them. Looked up from germline, CDR1 is SGHDN and CDR2 is FVKESK. The CDR3: CASSQKGSNTEAFF. CDR3 nucleotide sequence: TGTGCCAGCAGCCAAAAGGGGTCGAACACTGAAGCTTTCTTT.

This clonotype has at least ten counts. CDR3 sequence reads: CASSPTAYSNQPQHF. The CDR3 bases are TGTGCCAGTAGCCCGACGGCATATAGCAATCAGCCCCAGCATTTT. The genes are TRBV19 and TRBJ1-5; no firm D call. The V end lost 6 bases, the J end lost 0 bases, and 12 bases lay between the germline ends. This CDR3 is built from 15 residues. Germline V gene data show CDR1 as LNHDA and CDR2 as SQIVND (reference sequence).

This clonotype showed up just a few times. The V call is TRBV29-1, the J call TRBJ2-7; D is possibly TRBD2 (6 bases). There are 14 residues in the CDR3. The V gene lost 4 bases and the J gene lost 0 bases, with 13 bases spanning the gap. The germline CDR1 and CDR2 sequences are SQVTM and ANQGSEA. CDR3 DNA sequence: TGCAGCGTTGCCTATGGAGGGAGCTCCTACGAGCAGTACTTC. This encodes CSVAYGGSSYEQYF.

J is TRBJ1-5 and V is TRBV19; the match to TRBD1 covers 7 bases. V shed 4 bases and J 6 bases; nucleotides not matched to a gene: 9. Germline values: CDR1 LNHDA, CDR2 SQIVND (reference sequence). The CDR3 length is 15 residues. The CDR3 spells CASSRGDSDSQPQHF. The CDR3 DNA is TGTGCCAGTAGTAGAGGGGACAGCGACTCTCAGCCCCAGCATTTT.

The sample holds many counts of this clonotype. This chain uses TRBV7-8 with TRBJ2-7, with a tentative D call TRBD2 (6 bases). CDR3 length: 16 amino acids. Germline V lookup: CDR1 SGHVS, CDR2 FQNEAQ. The V end lost 3 bases, the J end lost 2 bases, and 17 bases lay between the germline ends. CDR3 region: CASSFLWGEIPYEQYF. The CDR3, as DNA: TGTGCCAGCAGCTTCTTGTGGGGGGAGATACCCTACGAGCAGTACTTC.

In regard to this clonotype: Mismatch with germline at one junction end may stem from a read error. The rearrangement joins TRBV29-1 to TRBJ2-3, with D possibly being TRBD2 (5 bases). The CDR3 has 13 residues. Germline V lookup: CDR1 SQVTM, CDR2 ANQGSEA. The CDR3 coding sequence is TGCAGCGTTCAAGACGTAGCGACAGATACGCAGTATTTT. This sequence encodes CSVQDVATDTQYF.